Below are 22 T cell receptor beta chains sequenced from a single sample in a study of T cells in Graves' hyperthyroidism and ophthalmopathy (dated by TCRdb to the late 2010s). The library was obtained by multiplex PCR. Reads for this sample came from an Illumina HiSeq 2000. Amplification of TCR beta CDR3 regions was carried out from RNA transcripts. The TCR CDR3 was subjected to a first round of RT-PCR using the HTBI primer set and the Qiagen OneStep RT-PCR kit. TCRdb reworked the public reads: Q25 trimming with fastp, MiXCR clone assembly, productive beta chains retained. CDR3 protein duplicates are merged, each entry listing the most common genes and DNA. This sample gives some 490,000 distinct CDR3 sequences in total; approximately 23% of them show up just once. Under 55% of the sample lies in the top ten. Sequenced sample: blood. Source of these receptors: a woman aged 65 to 85 with Graves' ophthalmopathy.

This clonotype was seen many times. The rearrangement joins TRBV30 to TRBJ2-3; 8 nucleotides line up with TRBD1. Looked up from germline, CDR1 is GTSNPN and CDR2 is SVGIG (reference sequence). CDR3 length: 15 residues. V shed 1 base, J shed 7 bases, and the junction held 10 bases outside the gene matches. The CDR3 reads CAWSARQGWTNTQYF. CDR3 bases: TGTGCCTGGAGTGCACGACAGGGGTGGACGAATACGCAGTATTTT.

This clonotype was seen a few times. The chain is built from TRBV30 and TRBJ1-4, with D maybe TRBD1 (5 bases). This CDR3 spans 13 amino acids. Between the trimmed V and J ends, which lost 0 bases and 14 bases, there was a span of 16 bases. Germline CDR1 and CDR2: GTSNPN and SVGIG (reference sequence). This CDR3 reads CAWSVVSGNHLFF. CDR3 DNA sequence: TGTGCCTGGAGTGTAGTGTCAGGGAATCATCTGTTTTTT.

This clonotype was seen only a few times. The CDR3: CSVEDHGGGRGYEQYF. The DNA for the CDR3 is TGCAGCGTTGAGGACCACGGGGGGGGGCGAGGATACGAGCAGTACTTC. The rearrangement uses TRBV29-1 and TRBJ2-7; 8 bases map to TRBD2. The CDR3 contains 16 residues. V lost 3 bases to trimming and J lost 4 bases; unmatched junction nucleotides: 14. CDR1 and CDR2 from the germline V gene are SQVTM and ANQGSEA.

Turning to this clonotype: A much larger clonotype is one base distant, so this may be a read error. V is TRBV5-6 and J is TRBJ2-1; TRBD2 agrees at 7 bases. Germline loops: CDR1 SGHDT, CDR2 YYEEEE. The CDR3 is 17 residues long. The CDR3 nucleotides are TGTGCCAGCAGCTTGGCCGGGGGGAGAAGCTCCTACAATGTGCAGTTCTTC. Translation: CASSLAGGRSSYNVQFF. Complete variable domain (other parts from reference TRBV5-6 and TRBJ2-1): DAGVTQSPTHLIKTRGQQVTLRCSPKSGHDTVSWYQQALGQGPQFIFQYYEEEERQRGNFPDRFSGHQFPNYSSELNVNALLLGDSALYLCASSLAGGRSSYNVQFFGPGTRLTVL.

This clonotype has a count of ten or more. This chain connects TRBV6-2 or TRBV6-3 to TRBJ1-1, with TRBD1 as a possible D gene (5 bases). The CDR3 sequence is 15 residues long. V was trimmed by 2 bases and J by 4 bases, leaving 14 bases between them. Germline V CDR1 and CDR2: MNHEY, SVGEGT. CDR3 residues: CASSYGGVHLTEAFF. The DNA of the CDR3 is TGTGCCAGCAGTTACGGGGGGGTGCATCTCACTGAAGCTTTCTTT.

V gene TRBV28 combines with J gene TRBJ1-5; TRBD1 aligns across 11 bases. The V and J ends lost 10 bases and 7 bases, in that order; junction bases with no gene match: 15. Germline CDR1 is MDHEN and CDR2 is SYDVKM. The CDR3 length is 16 residues. The CDR3 loop is CANSPRRGQGGQPQHF. CDR3 nucleotides: TGTGCCAACAGCCCACGGCGGGGACAGGGGGGGCAGCCCCAGCATTTT.

This clonotype appeared a few times. The rearrangement uses TRBV7-6 and TRBJ2-3, with D unclear. Trimming removed 1 base from V and 2 bases from J, with 7 bases in between. Germline-derived CDR1 and CDR2 are SGHVS and FNYEAQ. The CDR3 loop spans 14 amino acids. CDR3: CASSLVDITDTQYF. The CDR3 coding sequence is TGTGCCAGCAGCTTAGTCGATATCACAGATACGCAGTATTTT.

The sample holds one count of this clonotype. V gene TRBV20-1 combines with J gene TRBJ1-5; D gene unclear. Per germline, CDR1 DFQATT and CDR2 SNEGSKA (reference sequence). V dropped 0 bases and J dropped 1 base, with 16 bases sitting between them. The CDR3 loop spans 17 amino acids. The CDR3 sequence: CSARDPFFSTSNQPQHF. As DNA, the CDR3 is TGCAGTGCTAGAGATCCTTTTTTTTCGACCAGCAATCAGCCCCAGCATTTT.

This clonotype was seen ten or more times. The rearrangement uses TRBV6-1 and TRBJ2-1, with D hard to call. CDR3 length: 17 residues. Trimming left V 2 bases short and J 0 bases short, with 14 bases between. Germline V gives CDR1 MNHNS, CDR2 SASEGT. The CDR3 nucleotides are TGTGCCAGCAGTGAATGTCTTGGGGAAAGCTCCTACAATGAGCAGTTCTTC. It is translated as CASSECLGESSYNEQFF.

The chain is built from TRBV7-6 and TRBJ1-6; D not certain. The CDR3 covers 16 residues. V was shortened by 5 bases and J by 6 bases, with 17 bases between the two germline ends. Germline V lookup: CDR1 SGHVS, CDR2 FNYEAQ. The CDR3 nucleotides are TGTGCCAGCAGCCTCCGTTTGGGAGGGAGTAATTCACCCCTCCACTTT. Translated: CASSLRLGGSNSPLHF.

This clonotype showed up many times. The rearrangement links TRBV20-1 to TRBJ2-1; maybe TRBD2 (6 bases). The CDR3 loop spans 14 amino acids. CDR1 and CDR2 from the germline V gene are DFQATT and SNEGSKA (reference sequence). The V gene lost 3 bases and the J gene lost 7 bases, with 16 bases spanning the gap. The CDR3 nucleotides are TGCAGTGCTAGTACGGGAGCTAGCAGGAATGAGCAGTTCTTC. It encodes CSASTGASRNEQFF.

The chain combines TRBV29-1 with TRBJ1-5; D perhaps matches TRBD1 (6 bases). Per the germline V gene, CDR1 is SQVTM and CDR2 is ANQGSEA. Deletions cut 0 bases from V and 7 bases from J, with 10 bases between. This CDR3 contains 13 residues. CDR3 loop: CSVEEGAGQPQHF. As DNA, the CDR3 is TGCAGCGTTGAAGAGGGGGCAGGGCAGCCCCAGCATTTT. The full variable domain, with the rest looked up from reference TRBV29-1 and TRBJ1-5, is SAVISQKPSRDICQRGTSLTIQCQVDSQVTMMFWYRQQPGQSLTLIATANQGSEATYESGFVIDKFPISRPNLTFSTLTVSNMSPEDSSIYLCSVEEGAGQPQHFGDGTRLSIL.

This clonotype was seen many times. The rearrangement uses TRBV28 and TRBJ1-1; 12 bases map to TRBD1. The germline CDR1 and CDR2 sequences are MDHEN and SYDVKM. The CDR3 spans 18 residues. J was trimmed by 4 bases and V by 7 bases; bases with no gene match: 16. CDR3 sequence reads: CASTSGTGGVGGSTEAFF. CDR3 nucleotide sequence: TGTGCCAGCACCTCCGGGACAGGGGGCGTAGGAGGTAGCACTGAAGCTTTCTTT.

The chain carries TRBV4-1 and TRBJ1-1; no clear D gene. V was cut by 1 base and J by 9 bases, with 15 bases left in between. The CDR3 is made up of 14 amino acids. Germline V lookup: CDR1 MGHRA, CDR2 YSYEKL. The CDR3, as DNA: TGCGCCAGCAGCCAAGTCGGCACGGCGATGCAAGCTTTCTTT. The encoded protein is CASSQVGTAMQAFF.

The V gene is TRBV7-9, the J gene TRBJ1-1, with no clear D. The CDR3 sequence is 14 residues long. The V end was cut by 4 bases, the J end by 7 bases, with 16 bases between. Germline values: CDR1 SEHNR, CDR2 FQNEAQ (reference sequence). CDR3 amino acids: CASSSPAGKIEAFF. The CDR3 DNA follows: TGTGCCAGCAGCTCCCCGGCAGGAAAAATTGAAGCTTTCTTT. The whole variable domain, filled in from reference TRBV7-9 and TRBJ1-1, reads DTGVSQNPRHKITKRGQNVTFRCDPISEHNRLYWYRQTLGQGPEFLTYFQNEAQLEKSRLLSDRFSAERPKGSFSTLEIQRTEQGDSAMYLCASSSPAGKIEAFFGQGTRLTVV.

V and J are TRBV29-1 and TRBJ2-1; possible D gene TRBD2, 5 bases. The V and J ends lost 3 bases and 11 bases respectively, with 8 bases between them. The CDR3 covers 10 residues. Germline V lookup: CDR1 SQVTM, CDR2 ANQGSEA. CDR3 nucleotide sequence: TGCAGCGTTGATGGAGGCCAGCAGTTCTTC. Amino acid sequence: CSVDGGQQFF.

This sequence joins TRBV6-1 and TRBJ2-2, with D perhaps assigned TRBD1 or TRBD2 (5 bases each). CDR1 is MNHNS and CDR2 is SASEGT in the germline V gene. CDR3 length equals 18 residues. V shed 10 bases and J shed 0 bases, with 24 bases lying between them. In nucleotides, the CDR3 is TGTGCCACCCTTCCGAGGGGTGGGCTAATCGCGAACACCGGGGAGCTGTTTTTT. Amino acid sequence: CATLPRGGLIANTGELFF.

This clonotype was seen a handful of times. The chain combines TRBV5-4 with TRBJ1-5; weak D call: TRBD1 (6 bases). The V end was cut by 5 bases, the J end by 5 bases, with 14 bases between. Germline V gene sequence: CDR1 SGHNT, CDR2 YYREEE (reference sequence). The CDR3 is 14 amino acids. The CDR3 is CASSLQGIDQPQHF. CDR3 in DNA: TGTGCCAGCAGTCTGCAGGGGATAGATCAGCCCCAGCATTTT.

This clonotype came up a few times. The gene calls are TRBV28 and TRBJ2-5; D is uncertain. Germline CDR1 and CDR2: MDHEN and SYDVKM. V lost 6 bases and J 4 bases, leaving 12 bases between the germline ends. The CDR3 spans 13 residues. In DNA, the CDR3 is TGTGCCAGCAGCCTCTCCCAACGAGAGACCCAGTACTTC. Translation gives CASSLSQRETQYF.

This clonotype came up many times. This rearrangement joins TRBV2 to TRBJ1-1; no clear D gene. The CDR3 extends over 15 amino acids. The V gene lost 6 bases and the J gene lost 1 base, with 15 bases spanning the gap. CDR1 and CDR2 (germline): SNHLY, FYNNEI. Here the CDR3 reads CASRPPAATNTEAFF. The CDR3 DNA reads as TGTGCCAGCAGGCCCCCGGCGGCAACGAACACTGAAGCTTTCTTT.

This clonotype was seen more than once but under ten times. The rearrangement uses TRBV6-1 and TRBJ2-1; a possible D gene is TRBD2 (6 bases). Germline assignment: CDR1 MNHNS and CDR2 SASEGT. Trimming removed 7 bases from V and 3 bases from J, with 13 bases in between. This CDR3 is 14 amino acids long. CDR3 bases: TGTGCCAGCAAACGAAGCGGGCTCTACAATGAGCAGTTCTTC. Its translation is CASKRSGLYNEQFF.

The chain couples TRBV20-1 to TRBJ2-5, with D unclear. This CDR3 comprises 12 residues. The V end lost 3 bases, the J end lost 9 bases, and 14 bases lay between the germline ends. Germline-derived CDR1 and CDR2 are DFQATT and SNEGSKA (reference sequence). The CDR3 reads CSARINTGAQYF. The CDR3 region has the DNA TGCAGTGCTAGGATAAACACTGGGGCCCAGTACTTC.